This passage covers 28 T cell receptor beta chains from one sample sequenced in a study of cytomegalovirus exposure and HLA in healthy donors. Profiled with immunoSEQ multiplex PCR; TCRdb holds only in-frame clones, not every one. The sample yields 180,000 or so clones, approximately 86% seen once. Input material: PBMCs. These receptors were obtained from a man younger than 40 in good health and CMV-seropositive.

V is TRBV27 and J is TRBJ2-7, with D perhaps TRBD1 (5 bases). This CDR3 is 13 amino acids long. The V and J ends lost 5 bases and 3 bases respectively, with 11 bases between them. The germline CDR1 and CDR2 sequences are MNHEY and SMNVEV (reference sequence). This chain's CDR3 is CASSPTTDYEQYF. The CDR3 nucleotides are TGTGCCAGCAGTCCAACGACAGACTACGAGCAGTACTTC.

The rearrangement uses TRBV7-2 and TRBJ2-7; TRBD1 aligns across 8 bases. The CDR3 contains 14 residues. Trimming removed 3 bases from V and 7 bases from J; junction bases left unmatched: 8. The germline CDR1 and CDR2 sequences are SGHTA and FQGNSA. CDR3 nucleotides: TGTGCCAGCAGCTTCGGGCAGGGGGCGAGGGAGCAGTACTTC. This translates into CASSFGQGAREQYF.

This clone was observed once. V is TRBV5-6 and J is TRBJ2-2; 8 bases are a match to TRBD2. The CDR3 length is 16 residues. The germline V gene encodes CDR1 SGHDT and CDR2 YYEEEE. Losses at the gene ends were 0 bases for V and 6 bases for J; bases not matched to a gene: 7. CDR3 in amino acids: CASSLGSGIGAGELFF. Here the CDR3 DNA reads TGTGCCAGCAGCTTGGGTAGCGGGATCGGCGCCGGGGAGCTGTTTTTT.

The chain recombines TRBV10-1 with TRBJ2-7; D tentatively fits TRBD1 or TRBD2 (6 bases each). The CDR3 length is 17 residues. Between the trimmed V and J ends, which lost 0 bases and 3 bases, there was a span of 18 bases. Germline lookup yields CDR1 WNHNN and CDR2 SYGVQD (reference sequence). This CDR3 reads CASSESPRFRGDYEQYF. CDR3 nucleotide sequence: TGCGCCAGCAGTGAGTCTCCCCGCTTTAGGGGGGACTACGAGCAGTACTTC.

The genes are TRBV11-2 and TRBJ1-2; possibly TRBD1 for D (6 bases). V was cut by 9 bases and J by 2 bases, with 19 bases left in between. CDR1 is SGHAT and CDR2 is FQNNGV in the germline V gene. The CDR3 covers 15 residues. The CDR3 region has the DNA TGTGCCAGTACTCACTCGCTAGGACAGAACTATGGCTACACCTTC. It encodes CASTHSLGQNYGYTF.

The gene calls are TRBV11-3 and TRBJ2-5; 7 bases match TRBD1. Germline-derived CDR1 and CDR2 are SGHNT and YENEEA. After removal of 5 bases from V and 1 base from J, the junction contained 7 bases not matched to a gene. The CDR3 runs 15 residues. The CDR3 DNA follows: TGTGCCAGCAGCCCCCGACAGGGTTTCCAAGAGACCCAGTACTTC. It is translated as CASSPRQGFQETQYF.

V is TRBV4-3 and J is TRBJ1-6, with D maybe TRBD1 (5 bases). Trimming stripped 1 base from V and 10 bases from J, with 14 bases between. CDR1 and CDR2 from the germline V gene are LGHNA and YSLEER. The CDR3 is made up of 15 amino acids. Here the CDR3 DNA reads TGCGCCAGCAGCCAAGGAGTCCAGGGCACCTCACCCCTCCACTTT. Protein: CASSQGVQGTSPLHF.

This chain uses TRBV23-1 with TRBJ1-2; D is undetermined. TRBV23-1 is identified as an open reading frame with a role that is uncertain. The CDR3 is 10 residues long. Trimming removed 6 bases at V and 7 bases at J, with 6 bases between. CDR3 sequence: CASRCPGYTF. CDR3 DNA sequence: TGCGCCAGCAGGTGCCCTGGCTACACCTTC.

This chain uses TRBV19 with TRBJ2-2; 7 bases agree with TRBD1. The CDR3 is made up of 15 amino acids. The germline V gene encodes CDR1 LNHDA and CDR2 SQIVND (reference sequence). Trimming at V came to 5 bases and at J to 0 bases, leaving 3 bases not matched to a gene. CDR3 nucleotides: TGTGCCAGTAGTGGGACAGCCTCGAACACCGGGGAGCTGTTTTTT. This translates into CASSGTASNTGELFF.

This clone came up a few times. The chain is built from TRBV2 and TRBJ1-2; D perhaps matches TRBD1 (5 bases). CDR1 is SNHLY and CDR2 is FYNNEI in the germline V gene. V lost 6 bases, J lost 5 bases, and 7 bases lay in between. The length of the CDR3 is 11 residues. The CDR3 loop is CASRQAYGYTF. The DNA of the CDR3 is TGTGCCAGCAGACAGGCTTATGGCTACACCTTC.

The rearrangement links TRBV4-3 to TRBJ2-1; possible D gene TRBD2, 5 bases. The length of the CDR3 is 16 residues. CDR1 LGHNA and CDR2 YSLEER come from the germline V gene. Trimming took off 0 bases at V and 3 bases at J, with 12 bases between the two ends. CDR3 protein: CASSQEPEAFYNEQFF. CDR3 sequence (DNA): TGCGCCAGCAGCCAAGAGCCGGAGGCGTTCTACAATGAGCAGTTCTTC.

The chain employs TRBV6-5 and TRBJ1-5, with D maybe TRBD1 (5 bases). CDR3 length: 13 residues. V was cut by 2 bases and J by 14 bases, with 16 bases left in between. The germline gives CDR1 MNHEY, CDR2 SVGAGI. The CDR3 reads CASSYTRDSPKHF. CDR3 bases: TGTGCCAGCAGTTACACCCGGGACTCCCCGAAGCATTTT.

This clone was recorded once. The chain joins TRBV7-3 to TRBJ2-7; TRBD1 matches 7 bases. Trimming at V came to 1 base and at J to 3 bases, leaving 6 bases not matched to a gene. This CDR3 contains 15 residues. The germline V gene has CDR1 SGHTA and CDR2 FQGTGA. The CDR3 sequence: CASSLSGGQNYEQYF. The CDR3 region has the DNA TGTGCCAGCAGCTTAAGTGGGGGACAGAACTACGAGCAGTACTTC.

CDR3 sequence reads: CASSRSTGRYYSNQPQHF. As DNA, the CDR3 is TGTGCCAGCAGCCGTTCGACAGGGCGCTACTATAGCAATCAGCCCCAGCATTTT. V gene TRBV5-6 combines with J gene TRBJ1-5; 7 bases fit TRBD1. CDR1 and CDR2 from the germline V gene are SGHDT and YYEEEE. There are 18 residues in the CDR3. Germline trimming cut 4 bases from V and 0 bases from J; bases unmatched to any gene: 13.

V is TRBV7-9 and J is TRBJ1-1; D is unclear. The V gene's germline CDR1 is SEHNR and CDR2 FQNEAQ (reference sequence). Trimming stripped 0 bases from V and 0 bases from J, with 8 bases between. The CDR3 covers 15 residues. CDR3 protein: CASSLAQNMNTEAFF. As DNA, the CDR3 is TGTGCCAGCAGCTTAGCTCAGAACATGAACACTGAAGCTTTCTTT.

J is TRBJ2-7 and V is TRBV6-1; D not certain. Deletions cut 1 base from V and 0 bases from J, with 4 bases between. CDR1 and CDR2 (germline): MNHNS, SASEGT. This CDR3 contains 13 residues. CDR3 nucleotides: TGTGCCAGCAGTGAAGAGCTCTCCTACGAGCAGTACTTC. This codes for CASSEELSYEQYF.

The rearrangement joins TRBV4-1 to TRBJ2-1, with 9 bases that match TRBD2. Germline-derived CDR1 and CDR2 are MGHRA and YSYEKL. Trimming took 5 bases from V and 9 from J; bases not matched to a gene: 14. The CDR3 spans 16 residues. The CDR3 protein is CASSFVLAGTAGEQFF. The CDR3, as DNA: TGCGCCAGCAGCTTTGTCCTAGCGGGGACGGCGGGTGAGCAGTTCTTC.

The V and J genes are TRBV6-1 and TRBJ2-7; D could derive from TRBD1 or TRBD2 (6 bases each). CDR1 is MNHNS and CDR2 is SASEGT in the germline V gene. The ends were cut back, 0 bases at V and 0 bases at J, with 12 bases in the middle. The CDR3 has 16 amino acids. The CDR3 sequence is CASSEAAGEDSYEQYF. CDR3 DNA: TGTGCCAGCAGTGAAGCCGCAGGGGAGGACTCCTACGAGCAGTACTTC.

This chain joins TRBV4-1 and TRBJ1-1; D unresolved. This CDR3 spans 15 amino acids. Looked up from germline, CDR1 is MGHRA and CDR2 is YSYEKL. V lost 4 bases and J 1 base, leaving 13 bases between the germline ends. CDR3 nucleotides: TGCGCCAGCAGCCCTTACGGTCGGGGGAACACTGAAGCTTTCTTT. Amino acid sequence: CASSPYGRGNTEAFF.

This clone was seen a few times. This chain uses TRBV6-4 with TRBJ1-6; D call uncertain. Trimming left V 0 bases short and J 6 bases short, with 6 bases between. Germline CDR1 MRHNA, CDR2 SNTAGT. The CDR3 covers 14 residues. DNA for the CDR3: TGTGCCAGCAGTGACTCTACCCTTAATTCACCCCTCCACTTT. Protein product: CASSDSTLNSPLHF.

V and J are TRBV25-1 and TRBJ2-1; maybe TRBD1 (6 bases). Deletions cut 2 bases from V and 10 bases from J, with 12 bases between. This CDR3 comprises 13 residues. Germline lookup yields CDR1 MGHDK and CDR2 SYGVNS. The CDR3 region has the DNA TGTGCCAGCAGTGAACGGTACGGACAGGAGCAGTTCTTC. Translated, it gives CASSERYGQEQFF.

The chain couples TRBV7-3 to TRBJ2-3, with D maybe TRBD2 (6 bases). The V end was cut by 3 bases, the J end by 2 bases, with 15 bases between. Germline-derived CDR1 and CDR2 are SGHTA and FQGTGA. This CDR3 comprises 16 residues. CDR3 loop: CASSFAGTSYTDTQYF. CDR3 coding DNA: TGTGCCAGCAGCTTCGCCGGGACTTCATACACAGATACGCAGTATTTT.

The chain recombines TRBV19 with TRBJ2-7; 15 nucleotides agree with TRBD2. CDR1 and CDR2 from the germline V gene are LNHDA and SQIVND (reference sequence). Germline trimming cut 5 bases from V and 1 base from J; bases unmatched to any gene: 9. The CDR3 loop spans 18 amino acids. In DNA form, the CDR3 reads TGTGCCAGTAGTCCGGGACTAGCGGGGGGCCACGAGTCCTACGAGCAGTACTTC. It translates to CASSPGLAGGHESYEQYF.

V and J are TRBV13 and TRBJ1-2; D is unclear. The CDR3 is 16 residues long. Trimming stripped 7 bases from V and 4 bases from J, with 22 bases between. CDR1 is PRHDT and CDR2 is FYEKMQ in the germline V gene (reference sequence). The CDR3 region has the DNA TGTGCCAGCACCCATTCCTCGACGAGGGTTGGCTATGGCTACACCTTC. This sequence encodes CASTHSSTRVGYGYTF.

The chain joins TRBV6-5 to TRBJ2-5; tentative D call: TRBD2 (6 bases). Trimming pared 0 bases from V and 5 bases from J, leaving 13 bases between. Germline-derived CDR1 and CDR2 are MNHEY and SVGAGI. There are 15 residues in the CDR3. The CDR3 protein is CASSYSAGSQETQYF. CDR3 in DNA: TGTGCCAGCAGTTACTCGGCGGGATCCCAGGAGACCCAGTACTTC.

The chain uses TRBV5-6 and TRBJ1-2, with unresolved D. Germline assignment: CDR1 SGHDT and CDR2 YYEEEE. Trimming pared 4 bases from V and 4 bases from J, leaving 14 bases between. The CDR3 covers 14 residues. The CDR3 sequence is CASSPMVYTYGYTF. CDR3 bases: TGTGCCAGCAGCCCGATGGTATACACCTATGGCTACACCTTC.

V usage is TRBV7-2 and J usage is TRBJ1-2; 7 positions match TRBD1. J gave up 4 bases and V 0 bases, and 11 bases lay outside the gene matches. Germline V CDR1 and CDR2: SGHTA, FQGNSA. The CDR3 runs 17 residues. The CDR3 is CASSLAQGVQGGYGYTF. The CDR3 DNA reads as TGTGCCAGCAGCTTAGCTCAGGGGGTGCAGGGAGGCTATGGCTACACCTTC.

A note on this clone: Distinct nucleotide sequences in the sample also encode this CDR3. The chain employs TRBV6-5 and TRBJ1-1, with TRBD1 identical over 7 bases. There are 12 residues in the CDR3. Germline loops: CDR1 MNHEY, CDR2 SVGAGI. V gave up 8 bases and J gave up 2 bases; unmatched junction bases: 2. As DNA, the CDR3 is TGTGCCAGCCGGGACAGAAACACTGAAGCTTTCTTT. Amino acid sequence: CASRDRNTEAFF.